The entry below gives a single T cell receptor beta chain sequence along with its context. Original processing notes: Nucleated cell counts were estimated from reference gene primer amplification. Profiled with immunoSEQ multiplex PCR; TCRdb holds only in-frame clones, not every one. V, J and clone size were drawn from that table, and D and trimming were deduced from the DNA. The sample has some 50,000 clones; 77% are singletons. The CDR3 has 15 amino acids. V lost 0 bases and J lost 5, with 14 bases in between. Germline V gives CDR1 SGHTA, CDR2 FQGTGA. This sample stems from a study of blood T cell repertoires in COVID-19. Study background: Donors in the United States, Italy and Spain gave samples during acute or convalescent COVID-19.

The sequenced sample consisted of peripheral blood. The rearrangement joins TRBV7-3 to TRBJ2-7, with D possibly TRBD1 on 6 matching bases. The TCR comes from a human donor with active or convalescent COVID-19. The donor label of this sample is uncertain. CDR3: CASSLTGRGRDEQYF. The CDR3 region has the DNA TGTGCCAGCAGCTTAACCGGCAGGGGCCGGGACGAGCAGTACTTC.